A selection of T cell receptor beta chains follows, all from one sample in a study of T-cell memory formation after mild COVID-19. MiXCR, run by TCRdb on the 5' RACE reads, gives a single entry per CDR3 protein. Of 470,000 or so distinct CDR3 sequences in the sample, approximately 20% are singletons; the top ten hold approximately 8.1%. Input material: PBMCs or a T cell subset sorted from them (not recorded which). The receptors were gathered from an adult woman who had mild COVID-19 (a few samples of this study predate the infection). Cell type and time point are not known. Both conserved end residues are part of each CDR3. A D gene is named only where the DNA matches it firmly. Where a row states a size, it is once, few, many or the class of an expanded clone; other rows omit it.

v_call	clone_size	j_call	d_call	cdr3_nt	cdr3_aa
TRBV7-2	-	TRBJ2-2	-	TGTGCCAGCAGCTACCGGTCCACCGGGGAGCTGTTTTTT	CASSYRSTGELFF
TRBV24-1	-	TRBJ2-3	-	TGTGCCACCAGTGACTATTTAGGGGATACGCAGTATTTT	CATSDYLGDTQYF
TRBV12-3/TRBV12-4	few	TRBJ2-5	-	TGTGCCAGCAGTTTAACTCATGAGACCCAGTACTTC	CASSLTHETQYF
TRBV24-1	few	TRBJ2-1	-	TGTGCCACCAGTGATTCTGGCAGGGTGTCGCGGGACAACAATGAGCAGTTCTTC	CATSDSGRVSRDNNEQFF
TRBV27	few	TRBJ1-4	TRBD1	TGTGCCAGCAGTTTAAGGGGGCTAAATGAAAAACTGTTTTTT	CASSLRGLNEKLFF
TRBV7-2	-	TRBJ2-1	TRBD2	TGTGCCAGCAGCTTAGTGGGGACTAGCGGGAGCCCCCGCGGTGAGCAGTTCTTC	CASSLVGTSGSPRGEQFF
TRBV24-1	-	TRBJ2-3	TRBD1	TGTGCCACCAGTGATTACGGGACAGGAGGGACAGATACGCAGTATTTT	CATSDYGTGGTDTQYF
TRBV7-6	many	TRBJ2-5	-	TGTGCCAGCAGCTTAGGAAACCAAGAGACCCAGTACTTC	CASSLGNQETQYF
TRBV28	few	TRBJ2-3	-	TGTGCCAGCAGCCGGTCCGGGGCGACAGATACGCAGTATTTT	CASSRSGATDTQYF
TRBV4-1	-	TRBJ1-1	TRBD1	TGCGCCAGCAGCCAAGTTACGGCAGGGGGAGTAGACACTGAAGCTTTCTTT	CASSQVTAGGVDTEAFF
TRBV4-3	-	TRBJ1-2	TRBD1	TGCGCCAGCAGCCAAGCCGGGACAGCTAACTATGGCTACACCTTC	CASSQAGTANYGYTF
TRBV6-5	-	TRBJ2-3	-	TGTGCCAGCAGTAGATCAGGGGGGGCGGCAGATACGCAGTATTTT	CASSRSGGAADTQYF
TRBV7-6	-	TRBJ2-5	-	TGTGCCAGCAGCAATACAGGGACTCAAGAGACCCAGTACTTC	CASSNTGTQETQYF
TRBV12-3/TRBV12-4	few	TRBJ2-5	TRBD2	TGTGCCAGCAGTGCCGGGACTAGCGGATACCAAGAGACCCAGTACTTC	CASSAGTSGYQETQYF
TRBV25-1	-	TRBJ2-2	-	TGTGCCAGCGGGGTCACCGGGGAGCTGTTTTTT	CASGVTGELFF
TRBV29-1	few	TRBJ2-5	TRBD1	TGCAGCGTTTTACAAGGGGGCTGGGAGACCCAGTACTTC	CSVLQGGWETQYF
TRBV6-5	many	TRBJ2-7	-	TGTGCCAGCAGTTACGGCCCAGGGGGAGGATACGAGCAGTACTTC	CASSYGPGGGYEQYF
TRBV5-1	-	TRBJ2-3	TRBD2	TGCGCCAGCACGCGGACTAGCGGGAAGGAGGATACGCAGTATTTT	CASTRTSGKEDTQYF
TRBV7-9	medium-sized	TRBJ2-4	-	TGTGCCAGCAGTGACGAGCTAGCCAAAAACATTCAGTACTTC	CASSDELAKNIQYF
TRBV12-3/TRBV12-4	few	TRBJ2-2	TRBD1	TGTGCCAGCAGTAATACAGGGGGCAAAGGCACCGGGGAGCTGTTTTTT	CASSNTGGKGTGELFF
TRBV12-5	-	TRBJ1-1	TRBD1	TGTGCTAGTTGGACAGGACAGGGCCACACTGAAGCTTTCTTT	CASWTGQGHTEAFF
TRBV2	-	TRBJ2-3	-	TGTGCCAGCAGTGACCGACAGGTGAACACAGATACGCAGTATTTT	CASSDRQVNTDTQYF